The sequence of this TCR beta chain was determined in a study of shared T cell receptors in the human thymus. Germline V gives CDR1 SGDLS, CDR2 YYNGEE. With V trimmed by 2 bases and J by 8 bases, 9 bases remained unmatched. This CDR3 region has 15 residues. This table comes from immunoSEQ multiplex PCR, and its TCRdb copy is limited to in-frame clones, with some not included. This table has over 450,000 clones, 78% appearing once. The same sample was also used in a study of human thymus T cells.

This clonotype was sampled from a boy under three years old with a congenital heart defect. Sequenced input: thymocytes. V and J are TRBV9 and TRBJ2-1; 8 bases are shared with TRBD2. In DNA form, the CDR3 reads TGTGCCAGCAGCGTTGGCGGGAGGAGGCAGGATGAGCAGTTCTTC. It encodes CASSVGGRRQDEQFF.